The T cell receptor beta chain under discussion was sequenced for a study of blood T cell repertoires in COVID-19 (dated by TCRdb to the early 2020s). With respect to the entire study: Collaborator samples came from the United States, Italy and Spain and covered acute and convalescent phases of COVID-19. Subjects who had been exposed to COVID-19, were actively infected with it, or had recovered from it provided the deeply sampled blood TCRbeta repertoires that made up the dataset. HLA class I and class II types, where available, came from metadata supplied by the sample provider rather than from assay-based typing. The repertoires were released in a freely available public database meant as a resource for research on the immune response to SARS-CoV-2. A de-identified subject ID, COVID-19 status, age in years and sex were almost always included in the sample metadata. The prospective study material was composed of cDNA or gDNA derived from T cells, B-cell-depleted T cells, or PBMCs. The samples were drawn from two sources: the first 160 participants of the ongoing ImmuneRACE study, and over 950 subjects contributed by 6 global collaborators.

The immunoSEQ Assay, a bias-controlled multiplex PCR, was used to amplify TCRbeta CDR3 regions from genomic DNA. Under the source paper's analysis protocol: The number of nucleated cells in each sample was estimated from the amplification of reference gene primers within the assay. Sequence reads were collapsed and filtered to measure the absolute abundance of every unique TCRbeta CDR3 rearrangement. Productive Simpson clonality was computed per sample as the square root of Simpson's diversity index over productive rearrangements. Not all clones reach the TCRdb copy of this immuneACCESS table, which keeps in-frame sequences only. Checked studies attribute under half of the gap to unresolved V genes and leave the rest unexplained. V and J calls plus clone size are reproduced from that table; the DNA served to infer D and trimming. The sample records roughly 170,000 clones, approximately 78% of which are singletons. Approximately 15% of the sample is taken by the ten largest.

Worth noting for this clone: Its antigen remains unidentified. No much larger clone is present one base from it, and per-base qualities are unavailable.

Findings and caveats that apply to the study as a whole: The quantity of clinical and demographic metadata differed by source and by participant and was supplied without curation.

Participants in the prospective study were aged about 18 to 100 years, lived in 24 United States geographic areas, and enrolled through a virtual design. In the prospective study, cohorts were assigned on the basis of participant-reported clinical history obtained from a screening survey and a study questionnaire. Recovered participants in ImmuneRACE Cohort 3 were defined by two consecutive negative NP/OP PCR tests, clearance by a healthcare professional, or resolution of symptoms. In the prospective study, mobile phlebotomists collected whole blood, serum and a nasopharyngeal or oropharyngeal swab from each participant. Participants in the prospective study had the option to provide additional blood draws and questionnaires over a roughly two-month period. Before DNA extraction, blood samples from the prospective study were shipped at room temperature or frozen. For this chain, trimming is 4 bases at the V end and 6 bases at the J end, and the number of junction bases without a gene match is 19. The CDR3 goes from the cysteine to the phenylalanine over 18 residues. The sequence is cut down to CDR3 DNA, 54 bases in frame from base 1. Via the germline V gene, CDR1 is SNHLY and CDR2 FYNNEI.

The chain employs TRBV2 and TRBJ2-3; a stretch of 7 junction bases matches TRBD1. The source material was PBMCs or T cells enriched from blood (not recorded which). The receptor comes from a woman aged 45-59 years who had recovered from COVID-19. Here is the DNA: TGTGCCAGCAGTGGTGCAGGGGTCAGGGGGTCGTGGTTGGATACGCAGTATTTT. This codes for CASSGAGVRGSWLDTQYF.